The 9 T cell receptor beta chains reported below all come from one sample, sequenced in a study of T cells in Graves' hyperthyroidism and ophthalmopathy. From RNA transcripts, TCR beta CDR3 regions were amplified. The HTBI primer set served for first-round RT-PCR of the TCR CDR3. TCRdb recomputed calls from the multiplex PCR reads with MiXCR, one row per CDR3 protein. The sample has under 550,000 distinct CDR3 sequences, roughly an eighth seen once. The sequencing input was blood. The receptors derive from a woman younger than 35 with Graves' hyperthyroidism.

This clonotype was seen repeatedly, ten times or more. J is TRBJ2-1 and V is TRBV10-3, with D possibly matching TRBD1 (6 bases). Germline V lookup: CDR1 ENHRY, CDR2 SYGVKD. The CDR3 extends over 18 amino acids. V was shortened by 2 bases and J by 6 bases, with 23 bases between the two germline ends. The CDR3 bases are TGTGCCATCAGTGAGCCAAGACCGGGACAAAGAACCTTCAATGAGCAGTTCTTC. Translated: CAISEPRPGQRTFNEQFF.

V is TRBV12-3 or TRBV12-4 and J is TRBJ1-1; D gene ambiguous. The CDR3 runs to 14 residues. Trimming cost V 3 bases and J 1 base, with 9 bases left between them. The DNA for the CDR3 is TGTGCCAGCAGTTTCGGGGAACAGAACACTGAAGCTTTCTTT. Translating gives CASSFGEQNTEAFF.

This clonotype has ten or more counts. The V gene is TRBV28, the J gene TRBJ2-7; 9 bases are shared with TRBD1. The length of the CDR3 is 15 residues. The ends lost 3 bases at V and 6 bases at J; junction bases unmatched: 9. From germline, CDR1 is MDHEN and CDR2 SYDVKM. In DNA, the CDR3 is TGTGCCAGCAGTTTGTCCGGGACAGGGAAGTTCGAGCAGTACTTC. Residues: CASSLSGTGKFEQYF.

This clonotype was found many times. The chain has TRBV28 and TRBJ2-7; 10 positions agree with TRBD1. The CDR3 totals 15 residues. Trimming took 4 bases from V and 4 from J; bases not matched to a gene: 7. CDR1 is MDHEN and CDR2 is SYDVKM in the germline V gene. The CDR3 nucleotides are TGTGCCAGCAGTTGGCCCGGGACAGGGGTGTACGAGCAGTACTTC. As protein: CASSWPGTGVYEQYF.

This clonotype was found a few times. The chain uses TRBV14 and TRBJ2-7, with 7 bases fitting TRBD1. Trimming at V came to 0 bases and at J to 0 bases, leaving 5 bases not matched to a gene. The CDR3 consists of 16 residues. Germline V CDR1 and CDR2: SGHDN, FVKESK. The CDR3 protein is CASSQDRDSSSYEQYF. For the CDR3, the DNA is TGTGCCAGCAGCCAAGATCGGGACAGCAGCTCCTACGAGCAGTACTTC.

The table lists this clonotype with a few counts. The CDR3 coding sequence is TGTGCCAGCAGTTACGCGGACGAGGCTAACTATGGCTACACCTTC. Translation gives CASSYADEANYGYTF. The gene calls are TRBV6-1 and TRBJ1-2, with no clear D. Germline CDR1 is MNHNS and CDR2 is SASEGT. V was shortened by 5 bases and J by 0 bases, with 13 bases between the two germline ends. CDR3 length: 15 residues.

At least ten counts were recorded for this clonotype. The chain joins TRBV5-1 to TRBJ2-1; a possible D gene is TRBD2 (6 bases). V lost 0 bases and J 7 bases, leaving 8 bases between the germline ends. Germline lookup yields CDR1 SGHRS and CDR2 YFSETQ. The CDR3 has 13 amino acids. This CDR3 is CASSLELANEQFF. CDR3 nucleotide sequence: TGCGCCAGCAGCTTGGAGCTAGCGAATGAGCAGTTCTTC.

This clonotype appeared a few times. The chain links TRBV27 to TRBJ2-5; 8 bases fit TRBD1. Per germline, CDR1 MNHEY and CDR2 SMNVEV (reference sequence). This CDR3 contains 15 residues. The V gene end was trimmed by 4 bases and the J gene end by 3 bases; junction bases not matched to a gene: 7. The CDR3 nucleotides read TGTGCCAGCAGTTCCAGGGGGCGCCCCGAAGAGACCCAGTACTTC. Its protein is CASSSRGRPEETQYF.

This clonotype was observed a handful of times. The rearrangement links TRBV18 to TRBJ1-2, with D possibly matching TRBD1 (5 bases). Per germline, CDR1 KGHSH and CDR2 LQKENI. V gave up 5 bases and J gave up 3 bases, with 13 bases separating them. There are 14 residues in the CDR3. In DNA, the CDR3 is TGTGCCAGCTCAAAGAGGGGCGAGGACTATGGCTACACCTTC. Translated: CASSKRGEDYGYTF.